A selection of T cell receptor beta chains follows, all from one sample in a study of T cell responses to AZD1222 COVID-19 vaccine. Assay: immunoSEQ multiplex PCR; the TCRdb copy retains only in-frame clones and omits some. The table lists about 110,000 clones, about 87% of them singletons, with 1.5% to 2% in the top ten. The sequences come from peripheral blood, collected on day 0 of AZD1222 vaccination. These receptors were collected from an adult in good health. The CDR3 runs from the conserved cysteine through the conserved F or W. D genes are given only for firm matches. The size entry is marked missing in some rows and otherwise reads once, few, many or a size class.

TRBJ2-7	-	-	TRBV9	CASSVGTNYEQYF	TGTGCCAGCAGCGTAGGGACTAACTACGAGCAGTACTTC
TRBJ1-2	-	once	TRBV12-3/TRBV12-4	CASSSLRSSGYTF	TGTGCCAGCAGTTCTCTCCGGTCGTCTGGCTACACCTTC
TRBJ1-2	-	-	TRBV9	CASSGKGDHGYTF	TGTGCCAGCAGCGGCAAGGGGGATCATGGCTACACCTTC
TRBJ1-4	TRBD1	-	TRBV18	CASSGDRGEKLFF	TGTGCCAGCTCAGGGGACAGGGGTGAAAAACTGTTTTTT
TRBJ1-4	TRBD1	once	TRBV18	CASSPPGQSNEKLFF	TGTGCCAGCTCACCACCGGGACAGAGTAATGAAAAACTGTTTTTT
TRBJ2-7	-	-	TRBV7-2	CAIGDGLNEQYF	TGTGCCATAGGGGACGGATTGAACGAGCAGTACTTC
TRBJ1-2	TRBD1	-	TRBV6-6	CASSYGGTGGTDGYTF	TGTGCCAGCAGTTACGGGGGGACAGGAGGTACAGATGGCTACACCTTC
TRBJ1-1	-	-	TRBV6-5	CASRPGSDTEAFF	TGTGCCAGCAGACCGGGGAGCGACACTGAAGCTTTCTTT
TRBJ1-1	-	-	TRBV10-3	CAISPVTPTHTEAFF	TGTGCCATCAGTCCCGTAACCCCAACCCACACTGAAGCTTTCTTT
TRBJ1-1	-	-	TRBV10-3	CAIRQPNTEAFF	TGTGCCATCAGACAGCCGAACACTGAAGCTTTCTTT
TRBJ2-2	-	-	TRBV12-3/TRBV12-4	CASVSYPGELFF	TGTGCCAGTGTCTCTTATCCCGGGGAGCTGTTTTTT
TRBJ2-7	-	-	TRBV12-3/TRBV12-4	CASSVGRINEQYF	TGTGCCAGCAGTGTGGGCAGAATTAACGAGCAGTACTTC
TRBJ1-5	-	-	TRBV16	CASSQSRTSNQPQHF	TGTGCCAGCAGCCAATCACGGACGTCTAATCAGCCCCAGCATTTT
TRBJ2-7	TRBD1	-	TRBV5-1	CASSLGQGAYEQYF	TGCGCCAGCAGCTTGGGACAGGGGGCATACGAGCAGTACTTC
TRBJ1-1	-	-	TRBV13	CASNTRGENTEAFF	TGTGCCAGCAACACCAGGGGAGAGAACACTGAAGCTTTCTTT
TRBJ1-1	-	-	TRBV6-6	CASIKGGGNTEAFF	TGTGCCAGCATCAAGGGCGGGGGGAACACTGAAGCTTTCTTT
TRBJ1-2	TRBD1	once	TRBV9	CASSVEQGDILGYTF	TGTGCCAGCAGCGTAGAACAGGGGGATATTCTGGGCTACACCTTC
TRBJ1-2	-	-	TRBV7-9	CASSPGGYGYTF	TGTGCCAGCAGCCCGGGGGGCTATGGCTACACCTTC
TRBJ2-7	-	-	TRBV5-4	CASSRWASYEQYF	TGTGCCAGCAGCCGATGGGCCTCCTACGAGCAGTACTTC
TRBJ1-2	-	-	TRBV5-5	CASSLDMNYGYTF	TGTGCCAGCAGCCTAGACATGAACTATGGCTACACCTTC
TRBJ2-2	-	-	TRBV5-5	CASSLVDTGELFF	TGTGCCAGCAGCTTGGTGGACACCGGGGAGCTGTTTTTT
TRBJ2-1	TRBD2	-	TRBV18	CASSPGLAEYNEQFF	TGTGCCAGCTCACCGGGACTAGCGGAATACAATGAGCAGTTCTTC
TRBJ1-5	-	-	TRBV6-5	CASSTDGSNQPQHF	TGTGCCAGCAGTACAGACGGGAGCAATCAGCCCCAGCATTTT
TRBJ1-2	-	-	TRBV3-1/TRBV3-2	CASSQVDRPGYTF	TGTGCCAGCAGCCAAGTCGACAGGCCGGGCTACACCTTC
TRBJ1-3	-	-	TRBV6-5	CASSLTGKAGNTIYF	TGTGCCAGCAGTTTAACAGGGAAAGCTGGAAACACCATATATTTT
TRBJ2-2	-	-	TRBV30	CAVGPSVSGELFF	TGTGCCGTAGGGCCTAGCGTATCCGGGGAGCTGTTTTTT
TRBJ1-2	-	-	TRBV18	CASSPRDVGYTF	TGTGCCAGCTCACCTCGAGACGTTGGCTACACCTTC
TRBJ2-5	-	-	TRBV5-1	CASSLEMRLAKTQYF	TGCGCCAGCAGCTTGGAAATGCGTCTAGCCAAGACCCAGTACTTC
TRBJ2-7	TRBD2	-	TRBV5-4	CASSPTSGSYEQYF	TGTGCCAGCAGCCCGACTAGCGGATCCTACGAGCAGTACTTC
TRBJ1-1	-	-	TRBV7-2	CASSPSPRQMNTEAFF	TGTGCCAGCAGCCCCAGTCCCCGACAGATGAACACTGAAGCTTTCTTT
TRBJ2-5	-	-	TRBV30	CAWSEKETQYF	TGTGCCTGGTCAGAGAAGGAGACCCAGTACTTC